Sequencing of this T cell receptor (beta chain) was carried out in a study of CD8 T cells in Susac syndrome. Random-hexamer reverse transcription was applied to about 0.5 to 1 ug RNA. TCRdb re-derived calls from the immunoSEQ multiplex PCR reads in MiXCR, one entry per CDR3 protein. The table includes around 130,000 distinct CDR3 sequences, approximately 94% detected once. The CDR3 loop spans 18 amino acids. Germline V gene data show CDR1 as MDHEN and CDR2 as SYDVKM. V shed 11 bases and J 4 bases; nucleotides not matched to a gene: 17. Source material: CD4+ T cells from PBMCs. V and J are TRBV28 and TRBJ2-4; 13 bases agree with TRBD2. This receptor was obtained from a human donor in good health. Here the CDR3 DNA reads TGTGCCGCGCGGGACGGAGGACTAGCGGGAGTGGGAAAAAACATTCAGTACTTC. This codes for CAARDGGLAGVGKNIQYF.